What follows is one TCR beta chain and its context. The data were obtained in a study of T cell responses to AZD1222 COVID-19 vaccine. Some clones are missing from TCRdb's copy, which holds only in-frame ones; the method was immunoSEQ multiplex PCR. This table has some 120,000 clones, 80% to 95% appearing once. The sequence came from an adult in good health. The specimen was peripheral blood, collected on day 0 of AZD1222 vaccination.

In nucleotides, the CDR3 is TGTGCCAGCAGCTTAGTCAACCAAGAGACCCAGTACTTC. Its translation is CASSLVNQETQYF. The chain combines TRBV7-2 with TRBJ2-5; D ambiguous. V lost 1 base to trimming and J lost 0 bases, with 3 bases between them. The CDR3 contains 13 residues. The germline V gene encodes CDR1 SGHTA and CDR2 FQGNSA.